Listed below are T cell receptor beta chains from one sample, sequenced in a study of T cells in tuberculosis. The data were produced by immunoSEQ multiplex PCR, yet TCRdb's version contains in-frame clones alone and is incomplete. The repertoire consists of tens of thousands of clones, with approximately 90% occurring once and the leading ten covering 2.4%. Source: PBMCs, taken at tuberculosis diagnosis. The receptor set was obtained from an adult with tuberculosis. The CDR3 runs from the conserved cysteine through the conserved F or W. A D gene is named only where the DNA matches it firmly. Not all rows give a size; the values are once, few, many and, for expanded clones, a class.

TRBV21-1	NA	NA	TRBJ1-1	16	TGTGCCAGCAGTCAGTCCGTAGCCACAATTCGCACTGAAGCTTTCTTT	CASSQSVATIRTEAFF
TRBV5-1	NA	NA	TRBJ1-1	15	TGCGCCAGCAGCTTCCGGACAGACAGAAGACCTGAAGCTTTCTTT	CASSFRTDRRPEAFF
TRBV28	NA	TRBD1	TRBJ1-2	15	TGTGCCAGCAGTTTAAGGGACAGGGGGCTTGGGGGCTACACCTTC	CASSLRDRGLGGYTF
TRBV29-1	NA	TRBD1	TRBJ1-2	13	TGCAGCGTTGCCGGGGGACAGAACTATGGCTACACCTTC	CSVAGGQNYGYTF
TRBV6-6	NA	NA	TRBJ1-2	12	TGTGCCAGCAGTTCCACTGAGCCCAGCTACACCTTC	CASSSTEPSYTF
TRBV20-1	once	NA	TRBJ2-7	11	TGCAGTGCTATTAGCATCAGAGAGCAGTACTTC	CSAISIREQYF
TRBV2	NA	NA	TRBJ1-1	13	TGTGCCAGCAGTGAACAGGGGATGACTGAAGCTTTCTTT	CASSEQGMTEAFF
TRBV10-1	NA	NA	TRBJ2-3	12	TGCGCCAGCAGTCGGAGCACAGATACGCAGTATTTT	CASSRSTDTQYF
TRBV25-1	NA	NA	TRBJ1-6	17	TGTGCCAGCAGTCCACTACCCCGACAGGTCCCTCATTCACCCCTCCACTTT	CASSPLPRQVPHSPLHF
TRBV11-1	NA	TRBD1	TRBJ1-1	13	TGTGCCAGCAGGTGGACAGGGGAGAGGGAAGCTTTCTTT	CASRWTGEREAFF
TRBV10-3	NA	NA	TRBJ2-2	14	TGTGCCCTCAGTCGCGAGGTGAACACCGGGGAGCTGTTTTTT	CALSREVNTGELFF
TRBV12-5	NA	NA	TRBJ2-3	12	TGTGCTAGTGGTTCTCTAACAGATACGCAGTATTTT	CASGSLTDTQYF
TRBV6-5	once	NA	TRBJ1-2	15	TGTGCCAGCAGCCCCGGCCCGGGACAAGCTACCGTTAGGACCTTC	CASSPGPGQATVRTF
TRBV7-6	NA	NA	TRBJ2-2	16	TGTGCCAGCAGCTCTAGTCCGACAGGATCGACCGGGGAGCTGTTTTTT	CASSSSPTGSTGELFF
TRBV6-5	NA	NA	TRBJ2-2	14	TGTGCCAGCAGAAGGACAGTCGACACCGGGGAGCTGTTTTTT	CASRRTVDTGELFF
TRBV5-6	few	TRBD1	TRBJ1-2	12	TGTGCCAGCCTGACAGGGCACCATGGCTACACCTTC	CASLTGHHGYTF